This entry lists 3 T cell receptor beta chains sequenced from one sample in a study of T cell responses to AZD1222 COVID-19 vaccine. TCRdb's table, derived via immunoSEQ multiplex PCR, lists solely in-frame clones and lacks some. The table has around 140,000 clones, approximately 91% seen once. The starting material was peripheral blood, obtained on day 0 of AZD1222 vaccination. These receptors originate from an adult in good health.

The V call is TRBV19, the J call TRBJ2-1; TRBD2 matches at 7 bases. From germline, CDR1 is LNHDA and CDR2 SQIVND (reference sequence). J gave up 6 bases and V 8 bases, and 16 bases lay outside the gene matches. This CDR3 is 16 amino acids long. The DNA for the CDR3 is TGTGCCAGTTATGGGCCGGGCGGGAGCGGAGGCAATGAGCAGTTCTTC. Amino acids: CASYGPGGSGGNEQFF.

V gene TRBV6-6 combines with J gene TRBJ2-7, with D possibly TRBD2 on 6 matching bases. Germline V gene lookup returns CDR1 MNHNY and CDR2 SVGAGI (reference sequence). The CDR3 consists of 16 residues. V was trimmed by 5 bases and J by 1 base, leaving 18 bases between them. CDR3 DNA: TGTGCCAGCAGTCTATCGGGGGATCGGGGGTCCTACGAGCAGTACTTC. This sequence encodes CASSLSGDRGSYEQYF.

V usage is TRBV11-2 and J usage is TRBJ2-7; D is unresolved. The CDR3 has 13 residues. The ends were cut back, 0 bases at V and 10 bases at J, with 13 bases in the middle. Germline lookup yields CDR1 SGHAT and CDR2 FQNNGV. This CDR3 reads CASSLEVLSNQYF. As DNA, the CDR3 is TGTGCCAGCAGCTTAGAGGTCCTGTCCAACCAGTACTTC. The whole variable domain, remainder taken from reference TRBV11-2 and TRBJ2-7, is EAGVAQSPRYKIIEKRQSVAFWCNPISGHATLYWYQQILGQGPKLLIQFQNNGVVDDSQLPKDRFSAERLKGVDSTLKIQPAKLEDSAVYLCASSLEVLSNQYFGPGTRLTVT.